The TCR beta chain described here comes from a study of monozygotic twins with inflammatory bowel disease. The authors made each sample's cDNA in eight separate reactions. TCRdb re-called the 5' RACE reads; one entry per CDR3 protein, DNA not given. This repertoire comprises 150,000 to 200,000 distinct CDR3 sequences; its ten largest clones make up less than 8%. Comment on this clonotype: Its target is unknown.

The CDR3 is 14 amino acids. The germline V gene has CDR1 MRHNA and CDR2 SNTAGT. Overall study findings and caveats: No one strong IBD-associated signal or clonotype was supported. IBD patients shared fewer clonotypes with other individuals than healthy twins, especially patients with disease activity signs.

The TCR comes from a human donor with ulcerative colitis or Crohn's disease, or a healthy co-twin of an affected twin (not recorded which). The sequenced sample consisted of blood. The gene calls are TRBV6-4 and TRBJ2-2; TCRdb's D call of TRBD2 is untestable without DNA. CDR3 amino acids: CASREGPHAGELFF.